The present T cell receptor beta chain was sequenced within a study of T cells in Graves' hyperthyroidism and ophthalmopathy. Germline assignment: CDR1 DFQATT and CDR2 SNEGSKA (reference sequence). The CDR3 spans 14 residues. Trimming removed 6 bases from V and 4 bases from J, with 18 bases in between. Orbital computed tomography, thyroid ultrasound, serum thyroxine and TRAb, and clinical symptoms together informed the diagnoses. Whole-study findings and limits: Within blood appeared most thyroid clonotypes that had expanded above 0.001. The model made its ophthalmopathy prediction, and onset followed a median 6.5 months later.

Authors of the study amplified TCR beta CDR3 regions from RNA transcripts. The TCR CDR3 first-round RT-PCR relied on the HTBI primer set. TCRdb reprocessed the multiplex PCR reads with MiXCR, giving one entry per CDR3 protein. This table holds 480,000 or so distinct CDR3 sequences, around 43% found once. In regard to this clonotype: Its antigen is not known.

This TCR was recovered from an adult woman with Graves' disease, either hyperthyroidism or ophthalmopathy (not recorded which). This chain uses TRBV20-1 with TRBJ2-5; possible D gene TRBD2, 6 bases. The sequenced material came from peripheral blood or thyroid tissue (not recorded which). CDR3 residues: CSAKDTPGLETQYF. CDR3 coding DNA: TGCAGTGCAAAAGACACCCCGGGACTAGAGACCCAGTACTTC.